This T cell receptor (beta chain) was sequenced for a study of T cell responses to AZD1222 COVID-19 vaccine. V was trimmed by 4 bases and J by 9 bases, leaving 10 bases between them. The V gene's germline CDR1 is SEHNR and CDR2 FQNEAQ (reference sequence). This CDR3 is 12 amino acids long. A note on this clone: The antigen remains unidentified.

Whole-study results and caveats: Reports say nearly half of spike-specific TCRs go after unmutated variant regions.

TCRdb's copy holds only in-frame clones and misses some; the assay was immunoSEQ multiplex PCR. There are roughly 140,000 clones in the sample; more than 85% occur only once, and approximately 2% lies in the top ten. This chain links TRBV7-9 with TRBJ2-1; either TRBD1 or TRBD2 may fit D (5 bases each). The sequences come from peripheral blood, collected on day 0 of AZD1222 vaccination. The receptor comes from an adult in good health. The CDR3 nucleotides read TGTGCCAGCAGCTCCCGGGACCGTGAGCAGTTCTTC. Amino acids: CASSSRDREQFF.